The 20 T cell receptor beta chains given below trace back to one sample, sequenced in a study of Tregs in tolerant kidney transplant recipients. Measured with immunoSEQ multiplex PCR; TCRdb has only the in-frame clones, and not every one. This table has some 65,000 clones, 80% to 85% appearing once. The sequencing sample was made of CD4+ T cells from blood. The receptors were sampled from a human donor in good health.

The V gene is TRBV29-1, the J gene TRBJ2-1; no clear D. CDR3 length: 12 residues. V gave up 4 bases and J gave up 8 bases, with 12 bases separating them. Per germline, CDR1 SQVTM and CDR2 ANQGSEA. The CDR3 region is CSVASRWYEQFF. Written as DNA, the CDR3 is TGCAGCGTTGCCAGTAGGTGGTATGAGCAGTTCTTC.

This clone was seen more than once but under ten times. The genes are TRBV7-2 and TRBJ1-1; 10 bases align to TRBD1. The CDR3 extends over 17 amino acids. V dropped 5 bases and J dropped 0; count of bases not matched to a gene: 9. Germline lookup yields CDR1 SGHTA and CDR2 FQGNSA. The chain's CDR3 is CASSRPGTGAMNTEAFF. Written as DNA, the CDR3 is TGTGCCAGCAGCCGACCAGGGACAGGGGCCATGAACACTGAAGCTTTCTTT.

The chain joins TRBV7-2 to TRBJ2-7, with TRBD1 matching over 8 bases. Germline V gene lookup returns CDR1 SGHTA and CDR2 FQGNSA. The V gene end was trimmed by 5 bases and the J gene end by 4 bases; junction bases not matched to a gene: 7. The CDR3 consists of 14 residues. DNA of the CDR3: TGTGCCAGCAGCACATTCAGGGGGCAGTACGAGCAGTACTTC. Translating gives CASSTFRGQYEQYF.

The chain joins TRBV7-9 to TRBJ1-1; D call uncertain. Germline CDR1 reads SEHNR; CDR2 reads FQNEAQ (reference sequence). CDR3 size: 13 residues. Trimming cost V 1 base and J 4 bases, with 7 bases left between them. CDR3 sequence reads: CASSLGWRTEAFF. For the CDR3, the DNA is TGTGCCAGCAGCTTAGGGTGGCGCACTGAAGCTTTCTTT.

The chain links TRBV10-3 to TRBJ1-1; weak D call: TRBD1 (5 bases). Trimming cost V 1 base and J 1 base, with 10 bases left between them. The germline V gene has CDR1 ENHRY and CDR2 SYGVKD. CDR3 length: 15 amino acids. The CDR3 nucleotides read TGTGCCATCAGTGAGTTAAGGGGACGGAACACTGAAGCTTTCTTT. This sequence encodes CAISELRGRNTEAFF.

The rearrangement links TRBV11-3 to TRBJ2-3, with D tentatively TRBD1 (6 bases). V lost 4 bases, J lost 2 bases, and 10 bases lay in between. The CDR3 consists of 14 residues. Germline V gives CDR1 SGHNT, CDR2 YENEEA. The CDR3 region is CASSSRQVTDTQYF. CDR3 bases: TGTGCCAGCAGCTCAAGACAGGTCACAGATACGCAGTATTTT.

CDR3 sequence: CASSRPLDEQFF. CDR3 sequence (DNA): TGTGCCAGCAGCCGCCCCTTGGATGAGCAGTTCTTC. The chain has TRBV5-4 and TRBJ2-1; no definite D call. Deletions cut 4 bases from V and 8 bases from J, with 10 bases between. The CDR3 is 12 residues long. Germline CDR1 SGHNT, CDR2 YYREEE (reference sequence).

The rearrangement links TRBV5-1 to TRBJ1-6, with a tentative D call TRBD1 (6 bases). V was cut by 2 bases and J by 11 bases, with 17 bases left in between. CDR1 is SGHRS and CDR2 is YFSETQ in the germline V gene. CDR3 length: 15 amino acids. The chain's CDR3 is CASSFNRATGTPLHF. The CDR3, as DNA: TGCGCCAGCAGCTTTAACAGGGCTACGGGAACACCCCTCCACTTT.

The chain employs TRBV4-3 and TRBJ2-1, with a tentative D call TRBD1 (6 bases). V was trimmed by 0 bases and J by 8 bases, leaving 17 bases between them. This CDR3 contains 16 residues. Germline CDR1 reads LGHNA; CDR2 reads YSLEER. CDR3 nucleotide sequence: TGCGCCAGCAGCCAAGAGGCAGGGGAGAATTATCATGAGCAGTTCTTC. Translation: CASSQEAGENYHEQFF.

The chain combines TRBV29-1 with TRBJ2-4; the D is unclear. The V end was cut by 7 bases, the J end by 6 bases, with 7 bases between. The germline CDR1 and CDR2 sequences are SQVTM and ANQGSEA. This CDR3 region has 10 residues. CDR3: CSALGNIQYF. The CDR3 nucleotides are TGCAGCGCCCTCGGAAACATTCAGTACTTC.

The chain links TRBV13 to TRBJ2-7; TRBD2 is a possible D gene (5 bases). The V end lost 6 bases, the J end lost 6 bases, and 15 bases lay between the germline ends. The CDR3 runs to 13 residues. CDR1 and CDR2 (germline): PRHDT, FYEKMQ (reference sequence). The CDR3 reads CASRVAGLFEQYF. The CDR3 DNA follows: TGTGCCAGCAGGGTTGCGGGTCTGTTCGAGCAGTACTTC.

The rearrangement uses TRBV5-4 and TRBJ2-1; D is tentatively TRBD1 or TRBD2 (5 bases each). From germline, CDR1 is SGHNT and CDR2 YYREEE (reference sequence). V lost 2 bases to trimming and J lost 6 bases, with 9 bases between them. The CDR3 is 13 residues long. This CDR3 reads CASSFQGPNEQFF. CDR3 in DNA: TGTGCCAGCAGCTTCCAGGGACCCAATGAGCAGTTCTTC.

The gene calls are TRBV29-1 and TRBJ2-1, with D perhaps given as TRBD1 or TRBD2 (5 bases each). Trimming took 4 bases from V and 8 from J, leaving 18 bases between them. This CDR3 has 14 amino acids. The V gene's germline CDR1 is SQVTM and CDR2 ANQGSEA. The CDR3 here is CSVARDLLLDEQFF. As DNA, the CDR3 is TGCAGCGTTGCCCGGGACCTCCTCCTAGATGAGCAGTTCTTC.

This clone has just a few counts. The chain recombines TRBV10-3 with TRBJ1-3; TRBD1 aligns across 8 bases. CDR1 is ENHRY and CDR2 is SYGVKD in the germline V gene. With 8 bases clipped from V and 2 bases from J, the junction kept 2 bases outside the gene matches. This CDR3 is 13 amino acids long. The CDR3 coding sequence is TGTGCCATCGGACAGGGAGCTGGAAACACCATATATTTT. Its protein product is CAIGQGAGNTIYF.

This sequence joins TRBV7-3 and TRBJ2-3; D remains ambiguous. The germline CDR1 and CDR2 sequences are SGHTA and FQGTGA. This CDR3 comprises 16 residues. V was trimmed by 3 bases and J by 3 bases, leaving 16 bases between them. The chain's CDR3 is CASSFLPPPATDTQYF. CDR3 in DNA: TGTGCCAGCAGCTTCCTTCCACCCCCCGCAACAGATACGCAGTATTTT. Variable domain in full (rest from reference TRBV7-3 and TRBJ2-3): GAGVSQTPSNKVTEKGKYVELRCDPISGHTALYWYRQSLGQGPEFLIYFQGTGAADDSGLPNDRFFAVRPEGSVSTLKIQRTERGDSAVYLCASSFLPPPATDTQYFGPGTRLTVL.

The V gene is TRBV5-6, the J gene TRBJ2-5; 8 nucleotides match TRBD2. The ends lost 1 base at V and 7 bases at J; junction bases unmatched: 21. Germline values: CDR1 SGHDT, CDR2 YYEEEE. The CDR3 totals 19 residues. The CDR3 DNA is TGTGCCAGCAGCTTGACACTGCTACCGGGACTAGATAAGAGGAGGACCCAGTACTTC. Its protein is CASSLTLLPGLDKRRTQYF.

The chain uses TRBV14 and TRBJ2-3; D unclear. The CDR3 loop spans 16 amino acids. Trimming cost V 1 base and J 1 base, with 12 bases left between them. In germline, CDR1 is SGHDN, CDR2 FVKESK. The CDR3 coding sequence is TGTGCCAGCAGCCAAGTGTCGGCAGGAGGCACAGATACGCAGTATTTT. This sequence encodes CASSQVSAGGTDTQYF.

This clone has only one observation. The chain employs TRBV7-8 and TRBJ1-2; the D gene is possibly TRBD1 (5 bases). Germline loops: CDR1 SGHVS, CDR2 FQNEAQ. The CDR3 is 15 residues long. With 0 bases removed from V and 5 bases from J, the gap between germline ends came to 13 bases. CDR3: CASSLASAGTYGYTF. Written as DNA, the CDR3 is TGTGCCAGCAGCTTAGCTTCGGCAGGGACTTATGGCTACACCTTC.

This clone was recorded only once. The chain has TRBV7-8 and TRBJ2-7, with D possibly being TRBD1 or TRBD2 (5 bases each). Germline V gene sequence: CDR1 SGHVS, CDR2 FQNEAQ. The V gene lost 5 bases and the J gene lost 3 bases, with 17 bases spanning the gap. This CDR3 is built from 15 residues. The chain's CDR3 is CASSLEVGTYYEQYF. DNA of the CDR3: TGTGCCAGCAGCCTCGAAGTGGGGACCTACTACGAGCAGTACTTC.

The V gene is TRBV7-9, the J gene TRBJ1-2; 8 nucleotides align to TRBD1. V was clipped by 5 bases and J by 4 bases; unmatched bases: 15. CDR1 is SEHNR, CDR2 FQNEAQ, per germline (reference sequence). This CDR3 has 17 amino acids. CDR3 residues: CASSQPQGAVRFYGYTF. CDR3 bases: TGTGCCAGCAGCCAACCTCAGGGGGCCGTACGCTTCTATGGCTACACCTTC.